This T cell receptor beta chain was found in a study of blood T cell repertoires in COVID-19. The wider study: PBMCs, B-cell-depleted T cells, or T cells were the source of the cDNA or gDNA that made up the material.

As originally analysed: Amplifying reference gene primers gave estimates of nucleated cell counts. The assay was immunoSEQ multiplex PCR, and TCRdb's table has in-frame clones only and misses some. That table furnishes V, J and clone size, whereas the DNA furnished D and trimming. This sample has around 290,000 clones, with over 75% found just once. CDR1 is SGDLS and CDR2 is YYNGEE in the germline V gene. This CDR3 has 13 residues. The junction had 7 bases not matched to a gene; V was cut back by 3 bases and J by 10 bases. The J gene is TRBJ2-1, the V gene TRBV9, with 7 bases fitting TRBD2. This receptor was taken from a woman in her 50s who had recovered from COVID-19. Sequencing was performed on peripheral blood. This CDR3 is CASSARRGYEQFF. The DNA for the CDR3 is TGTGCCAGCAGCGCCAGGCGGGGGTACGAGCAGTTCTTC. The full variable domain, rest sourced from reference TRBV9 and TRBJ2-1, is DSGVTQTPKHLITATGQRVTLRCSPRSGDLSVYWYQQSLDQGLQFLIQYYNGEERAKGNILERFSAQQFPDLHSELNLSSLELGDSALYFCASSARRGYEQFFGPGTRLTVL.